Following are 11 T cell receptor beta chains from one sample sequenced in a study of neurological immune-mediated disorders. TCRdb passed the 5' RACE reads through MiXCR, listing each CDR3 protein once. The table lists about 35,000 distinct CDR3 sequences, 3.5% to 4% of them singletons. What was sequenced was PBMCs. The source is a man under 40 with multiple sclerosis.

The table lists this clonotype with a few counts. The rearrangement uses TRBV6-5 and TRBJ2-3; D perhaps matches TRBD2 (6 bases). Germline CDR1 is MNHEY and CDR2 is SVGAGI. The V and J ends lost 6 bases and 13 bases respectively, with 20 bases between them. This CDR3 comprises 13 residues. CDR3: CASSRGAGTGEYF. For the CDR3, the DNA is TGTGCCAGCAGCCGAGGGGCCGGGACGGGGGAGTATTTT.

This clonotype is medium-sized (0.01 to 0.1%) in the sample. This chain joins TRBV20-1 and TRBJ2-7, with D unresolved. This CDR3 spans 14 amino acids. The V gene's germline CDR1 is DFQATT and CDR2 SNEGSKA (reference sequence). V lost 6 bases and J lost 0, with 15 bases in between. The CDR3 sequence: CSAAAPTGSYEQYF. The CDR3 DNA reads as TGCAGTGCGGCTGCCCCGACGGGCTCCTACGAGCAGTACTTC.

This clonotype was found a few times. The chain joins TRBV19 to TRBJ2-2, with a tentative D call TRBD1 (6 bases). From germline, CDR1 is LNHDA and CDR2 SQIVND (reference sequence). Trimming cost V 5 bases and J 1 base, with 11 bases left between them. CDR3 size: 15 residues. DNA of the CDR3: TGTGCCAGTAGTCCGGACAGTTGGAACACCGGGGAGCTGTTTTTT. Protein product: CASSPDSWNTGELFF.

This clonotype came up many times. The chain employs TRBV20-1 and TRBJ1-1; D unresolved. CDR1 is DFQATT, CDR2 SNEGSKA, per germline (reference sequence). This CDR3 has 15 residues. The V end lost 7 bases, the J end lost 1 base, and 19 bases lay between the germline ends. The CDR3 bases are TGCAGTGACTTCCTCCTGGGGAATGGGAACACTGAAGCTTTCTTT. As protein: CSDFLLGNGNTEAFF.

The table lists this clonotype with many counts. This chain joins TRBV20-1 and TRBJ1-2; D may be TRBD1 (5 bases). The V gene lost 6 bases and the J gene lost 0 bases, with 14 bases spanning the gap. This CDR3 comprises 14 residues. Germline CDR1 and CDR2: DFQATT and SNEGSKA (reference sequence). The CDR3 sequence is CSAPRQGANYGYTF. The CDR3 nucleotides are TGCAGTGCCCCCCGGCAGGGAGCTAACTATGGCTACACCTTC.

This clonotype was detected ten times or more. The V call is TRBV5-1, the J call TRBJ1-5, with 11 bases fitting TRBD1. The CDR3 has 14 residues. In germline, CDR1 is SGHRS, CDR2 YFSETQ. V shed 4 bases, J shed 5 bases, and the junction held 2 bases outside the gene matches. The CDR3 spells CASSPGQGDQPQHF. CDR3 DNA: TGCGCCAGCAGCCCGGGACAGGGGGATCAGCCCCAGCATTTT.

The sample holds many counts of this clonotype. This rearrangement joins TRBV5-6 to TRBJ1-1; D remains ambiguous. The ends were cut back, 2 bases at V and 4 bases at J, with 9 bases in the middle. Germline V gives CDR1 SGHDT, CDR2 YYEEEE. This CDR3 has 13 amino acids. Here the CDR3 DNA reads TGTGCCAGCAGCTTAGGCTCGGTCACTGAAGCTTTCTTT. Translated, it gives CASSLGSVTEAFF.

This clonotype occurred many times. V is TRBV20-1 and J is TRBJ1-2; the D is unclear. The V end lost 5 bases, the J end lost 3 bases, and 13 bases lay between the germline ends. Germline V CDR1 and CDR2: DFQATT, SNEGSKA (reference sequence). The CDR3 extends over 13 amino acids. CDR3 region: CSALYKADYGYTF. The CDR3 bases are TGCAGTGCTCTTTACAAAGCGGACTATGGCTACACCTTC.

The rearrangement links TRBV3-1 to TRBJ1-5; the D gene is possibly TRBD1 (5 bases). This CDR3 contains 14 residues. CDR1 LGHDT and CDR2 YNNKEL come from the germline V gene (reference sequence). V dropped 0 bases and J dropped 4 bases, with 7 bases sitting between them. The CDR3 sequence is CASSQDGGNQPQHF. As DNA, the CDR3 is TGTGCCAGCAGCCAAGATGGGGGTAATCAGCCCCAGCATTTT.

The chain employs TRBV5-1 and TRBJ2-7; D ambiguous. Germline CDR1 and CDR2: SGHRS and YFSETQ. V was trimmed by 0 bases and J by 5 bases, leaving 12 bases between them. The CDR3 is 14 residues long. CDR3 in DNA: TGCGCCAGCAGCTTGGGACCACTCCGGGACGAGCAGTACTTC. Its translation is CASSLGPLRDEQYF.

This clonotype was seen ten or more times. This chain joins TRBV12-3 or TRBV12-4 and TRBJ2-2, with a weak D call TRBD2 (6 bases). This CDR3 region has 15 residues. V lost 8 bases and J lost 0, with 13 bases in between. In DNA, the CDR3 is TGTGCCAGCTGGATGGGGGGTTCGAACACCGGGGAGCTGTTTTTT. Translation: CASWMGGSNTGELFF.